Listed below are T cell receptor beta chains from one sample, sequenced in a study of shared clonotypes between healthy human individuals. The method was immunoSEQ multiplex PCR; TCRdb's version includes in-frame clones alone and lacks a portion of them. The table includes roughly 850,000 clones, roughly 96% detected once. Input material: naive CD8+ T cells sorted from blood. These receptors all stem from a man under 40 in good health. Each CDR3 is given with its conserved first and last residue. Fields, in order: J gene, clone size, V gene, CDR3 protein. Size values are once, few and many counts, or a class for expanded clones, and some rows have none.

>TRBJ2-2|-|TRBV5-8
CASSPGTVNTGELFF
>TRBJ2-1|-|TRBV11-3
CASSLDRSSYNEQFF
>TRBJ2-5|-|TRBV5-4
CASSLGLYMETQYF
>TRBJ2-1|-|TRBV27
CASRKGFLNPVTVNEQFF
>TRBJ1-5|-|TRBV19
CASSLTGRKYSNQPQHF
>TRBJ2-2|-|TRBV10-1
CASSESVGKLGELFF
>TRBJ2-7|-|TRBV4-2
CASSQVRSEARSREQYF
>TRBJ2-7|-|TRBV9
CASSVAGGWEVEQYF
>TRBJ2-5|-|TRBV11-3
CASSLGLAGVDETQYF
>TRBJ1-1|-|TRBV13
CATGGPIRTEAFF
>TRBJ2-7|-|TRBV2
CASSELAGYEQYF
>TRBJ2-1|-|TRBV18
CASHGSPGGEYNEQFF
>TRBJ2-7|-|TRBV4-3
CASSFSSGYEQYF
>TRBJ2-1|-|TRBV5-1
CASLGRSAGSSYNEQFF
>TRBJ2-7|-|TRBV6-6
CASSSTGSTDEQYF
>TRBJ2-3|-|TRBV27
CASSHGQGPWDTQYF
>TRBJ1-1|-|TRBV7-9
CASSLGTGREAFF
>TRBJ2-7|-|TRBV30
CAWSVGTDYEQYF
>TRBJ2-1|once|TRBV27
CASSLVRTSGNEQFF
>TRBJ1-2|-|TRBV6-5
CASSSNGQGHNYGYTF
>TRBJ1-1|-|TRBV4-1
CASSQEWGMSEAFF
>TRBJ1-5|-|TRBV7-9
CASSLAGIGQPQHF
>TRBJ2-2|-|TRBV9
CASSVAMGTGELFF
>TRBJ1-1|-|TRBV6-1
CASSEALVMNTEAFF
>TRBJ2-2|-|TRBV9
CASRAGGNGELFF
>TRBJ2-5|-|TRBV7-6
CASSSSRVEETQYF
>TRBJ2-4|-|TRBV5-5
CASSHPQGREKNIQYF
>TRBJ2-1|-|TRBV11-2
CASNVGAFNYHEQFF
>TRBJ2-1|-|TRBV19
CASSISGVTYNEQFF
>TRBJ2-2|-|TRBV28
CASSLDRHTGELFF
>TRBJ2-7|-|TRBV11-2
CASSTYLGLAGGAYEQYF
>TRBJ2-7|-|TRBV14
CASSQVSGRSEQYF